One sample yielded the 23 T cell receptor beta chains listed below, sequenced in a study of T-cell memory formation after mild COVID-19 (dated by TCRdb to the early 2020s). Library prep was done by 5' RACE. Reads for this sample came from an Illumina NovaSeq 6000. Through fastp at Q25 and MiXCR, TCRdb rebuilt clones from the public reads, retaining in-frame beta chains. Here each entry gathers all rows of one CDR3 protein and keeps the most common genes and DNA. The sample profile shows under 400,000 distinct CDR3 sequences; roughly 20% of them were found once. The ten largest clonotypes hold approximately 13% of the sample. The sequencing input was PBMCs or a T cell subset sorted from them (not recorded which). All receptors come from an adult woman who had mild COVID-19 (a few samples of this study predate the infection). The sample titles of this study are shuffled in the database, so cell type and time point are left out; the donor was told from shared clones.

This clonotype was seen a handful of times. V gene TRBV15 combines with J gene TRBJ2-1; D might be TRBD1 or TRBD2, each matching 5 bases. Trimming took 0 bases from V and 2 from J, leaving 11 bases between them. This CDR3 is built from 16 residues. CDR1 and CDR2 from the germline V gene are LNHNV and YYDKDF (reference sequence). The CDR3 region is CATSREGTSPYNEQFF. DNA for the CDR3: TGTGCCACCAGCAGAGAAGGGACCAGCCCCTACAATGAGCAGTTCTTC.

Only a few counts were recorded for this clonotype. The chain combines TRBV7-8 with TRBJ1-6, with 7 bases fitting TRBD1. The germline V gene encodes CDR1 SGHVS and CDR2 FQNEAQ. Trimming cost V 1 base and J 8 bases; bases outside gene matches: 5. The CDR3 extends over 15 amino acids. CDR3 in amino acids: CASSLGDSTYSPLHF. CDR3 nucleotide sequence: TGTGCCAGCAGCTTAGGGGACAGCACTTATTCACCCCTCCACTTT.

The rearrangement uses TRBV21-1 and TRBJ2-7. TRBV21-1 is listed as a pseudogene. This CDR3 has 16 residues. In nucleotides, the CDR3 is TGTGCCAGCAGCAAAGGTCGCAGCTCACCTCCCCACGAGCAGTACTTC. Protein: CASSKGRSSPPHEQYF.

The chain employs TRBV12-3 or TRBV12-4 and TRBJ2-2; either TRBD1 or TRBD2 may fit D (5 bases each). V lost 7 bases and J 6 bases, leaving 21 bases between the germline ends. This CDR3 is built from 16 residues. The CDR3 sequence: CASKPQGAAAAGELFF. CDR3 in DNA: TGTGCCAGCAAGCCCCAGGGAGCAGCCGCGGCCGGGGAGCTGTTTTTT.

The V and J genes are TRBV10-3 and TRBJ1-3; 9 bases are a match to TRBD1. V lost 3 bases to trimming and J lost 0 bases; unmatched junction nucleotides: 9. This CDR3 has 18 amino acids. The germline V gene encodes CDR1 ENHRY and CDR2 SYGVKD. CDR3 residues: CAISDFSGTGISGNTIYF. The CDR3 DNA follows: TGTGCCATCAGTGATTTTTCTGGGACAGGGATCTCTGGAAACACCATATATTTT.

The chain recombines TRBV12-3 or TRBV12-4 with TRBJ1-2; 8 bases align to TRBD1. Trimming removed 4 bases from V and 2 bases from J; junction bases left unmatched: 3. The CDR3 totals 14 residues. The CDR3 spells CASSSQGANYGYTF. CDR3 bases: TGTGCCAGCAGTTCTCAGGGGGCGAACTATGGCTACACCTTC.

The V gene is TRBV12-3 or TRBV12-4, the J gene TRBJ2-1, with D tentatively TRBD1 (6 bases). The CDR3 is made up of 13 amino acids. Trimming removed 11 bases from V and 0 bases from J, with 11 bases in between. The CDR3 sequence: CADSTGSYNEQFF. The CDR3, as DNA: TGTGCCGACTCGACAGGCTCCTACAATGAGCAGTTCTTC.

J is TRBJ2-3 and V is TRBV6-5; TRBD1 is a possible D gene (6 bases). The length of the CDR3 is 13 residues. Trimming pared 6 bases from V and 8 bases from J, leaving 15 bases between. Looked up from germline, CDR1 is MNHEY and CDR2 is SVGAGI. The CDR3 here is CASRGTGFRTQYF. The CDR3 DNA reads TGTGCCAGCAGAGGTACAGGGTTCCGTACGCAGTATTTT.

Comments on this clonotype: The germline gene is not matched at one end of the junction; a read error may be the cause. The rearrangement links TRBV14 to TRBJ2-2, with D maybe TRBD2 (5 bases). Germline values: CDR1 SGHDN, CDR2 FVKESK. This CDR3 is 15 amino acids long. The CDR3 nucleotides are TGTGCCAGCAGCCAAGTTAGGCAGATAACCGGGGAGCTGATTTTT. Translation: CASSQVRQITGELIF.

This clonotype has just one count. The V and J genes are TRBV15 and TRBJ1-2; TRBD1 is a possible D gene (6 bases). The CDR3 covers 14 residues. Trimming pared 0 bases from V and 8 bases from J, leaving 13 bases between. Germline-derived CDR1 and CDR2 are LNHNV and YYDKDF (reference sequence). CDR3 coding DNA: TGTGCCACCAGCAGAGATCAGGGGCCCGGCGGCTACACCTTC. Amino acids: CATSRDQGPGGYTF.

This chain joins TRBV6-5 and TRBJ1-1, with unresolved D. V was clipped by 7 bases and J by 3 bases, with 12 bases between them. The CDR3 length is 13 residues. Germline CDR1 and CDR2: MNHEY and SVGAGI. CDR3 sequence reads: CASTTPTHTEAFF. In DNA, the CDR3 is TGTGCCAGCACCACTCCAACACACACTGAAGCTTTCTTT.

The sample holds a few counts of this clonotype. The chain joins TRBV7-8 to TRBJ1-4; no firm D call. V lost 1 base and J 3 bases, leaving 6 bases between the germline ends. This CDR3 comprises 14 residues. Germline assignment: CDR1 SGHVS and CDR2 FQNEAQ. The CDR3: CASSLGRANEKLFF. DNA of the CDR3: TGTGCCAGCAGCTTAGGTCGAGCTAATGAAAAACTGTTTTTT.

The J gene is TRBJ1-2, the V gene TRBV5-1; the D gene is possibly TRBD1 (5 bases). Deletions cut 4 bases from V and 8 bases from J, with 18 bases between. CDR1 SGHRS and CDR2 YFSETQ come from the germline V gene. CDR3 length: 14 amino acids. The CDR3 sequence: CASSEAGLIKGYTF. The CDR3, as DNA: TGCGCCAGCAGCGAGGCAGGGTTGATTAAGGGCTACACCTTC.

CDR3 amino acids: CASSQDRAF. Here the CDR3 DNA reads TGTGCCAGCAGCCAAGATCGGGCCTTC. The genes are TRBV3-2 and TRBJ2-5. TRBV3-2 is labeled a pseudogene. The CDR3 contains 9 residues.

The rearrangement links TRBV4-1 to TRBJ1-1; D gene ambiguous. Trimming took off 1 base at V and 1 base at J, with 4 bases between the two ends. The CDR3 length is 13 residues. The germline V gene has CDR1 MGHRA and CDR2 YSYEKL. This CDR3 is CASSQGENTEAFF. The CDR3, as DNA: TGCGCCAGCAGCCAAGGGGAGAACACTGAAGCTTTCTTT.

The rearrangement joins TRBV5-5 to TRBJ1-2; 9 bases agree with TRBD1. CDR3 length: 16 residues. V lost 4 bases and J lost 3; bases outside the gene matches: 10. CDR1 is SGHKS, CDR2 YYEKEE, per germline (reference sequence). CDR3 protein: CASSVSGTGIDYGYTF. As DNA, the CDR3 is TGTGCCAGCAGCGTATCCGGGACAGGGATTGACTATGGCTACACCTTC.

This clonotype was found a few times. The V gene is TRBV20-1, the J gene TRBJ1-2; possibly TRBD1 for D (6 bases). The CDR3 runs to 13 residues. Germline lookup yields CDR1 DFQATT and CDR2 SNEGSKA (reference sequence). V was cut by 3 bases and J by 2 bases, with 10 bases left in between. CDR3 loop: CSARRGGNYGYTF. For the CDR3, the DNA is TGCAGTGCTAGGAGGGGGGGAAACTATGGCTACACCTTC.

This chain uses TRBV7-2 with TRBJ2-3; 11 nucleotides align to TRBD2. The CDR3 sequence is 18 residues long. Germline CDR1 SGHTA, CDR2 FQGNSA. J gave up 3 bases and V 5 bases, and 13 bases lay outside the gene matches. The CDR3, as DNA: TGTGCCAGCAGCGTCCATAGCGGGAGGGCCCGGGTTACAGATACGCAGTATTTT. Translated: CASSVHSGRARVTDTQYF.

CDR3 in amino acids: CASSQLPQGGTEAFF. CDR3 nucleotides: TGTGCCAGCAGCCAACTGCCCCAGGGAGGGACTGAAGCTTTCTTT. The chain recombines TRBV7-2 with TRBJ1-1, with D maybe TRBD1 (5 bases). Germline V gives CDR1 SGHTA, CDR2 FQGNSA. V was cut by 5 bases and J by 5 bases, with 18 bases left in between. The CDR3 is 15 residues long.

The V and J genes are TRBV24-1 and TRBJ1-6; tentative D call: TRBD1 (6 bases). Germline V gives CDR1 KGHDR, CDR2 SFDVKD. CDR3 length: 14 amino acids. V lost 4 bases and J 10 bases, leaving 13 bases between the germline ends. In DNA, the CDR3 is TGTGCCACCAGTGAGGGCAGGGGAAACTCACCCCTCCACTTT. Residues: CATSEGRGNSPLHF.

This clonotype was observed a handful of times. CDR3 in amino acids: CASSLARDLGYEQYF. Written as DNA, the CDR3 is TGTGCCAGCAGCTTAGCCAGGGACCTGGGCTACGAGCAGTACTTC. This chain connects TRBV7-2 to TRBJ2-7, with D perhaps being TRBD1 or TRBD2 (5 bases each). This CDR3 has 15 residues. The germline gives CDR1 SGHTA, CDR2 FQGNSA. V gave up 0 bases and J gave up 3 bases, with 12 bases separating them.

The CDR3 is CAIRIAGEGEQYF. CDR3 DNA sequence: TGTGCCATCAGGATAGCGGGGGAGGGCGAGCAGTACTTC. The chain combines TRBV10-3 with TRBJ2-7; 9 positions agree with TRBD2. Germline-derived CDR1 and CDR2 are ENHRY and SYGVKD. This CDR3 comprises 13 residues. V lost 6 bases, J lost 6 bases, and 6 bases stayed unmatched.

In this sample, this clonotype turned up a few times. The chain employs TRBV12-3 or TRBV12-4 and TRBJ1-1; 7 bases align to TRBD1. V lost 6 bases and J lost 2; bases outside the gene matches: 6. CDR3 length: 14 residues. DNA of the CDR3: TGTGCCAGCAGCCCGGGACAGAGTAACACTGAAGCTTTCTTT. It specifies CASSPGQSNTEAFF.